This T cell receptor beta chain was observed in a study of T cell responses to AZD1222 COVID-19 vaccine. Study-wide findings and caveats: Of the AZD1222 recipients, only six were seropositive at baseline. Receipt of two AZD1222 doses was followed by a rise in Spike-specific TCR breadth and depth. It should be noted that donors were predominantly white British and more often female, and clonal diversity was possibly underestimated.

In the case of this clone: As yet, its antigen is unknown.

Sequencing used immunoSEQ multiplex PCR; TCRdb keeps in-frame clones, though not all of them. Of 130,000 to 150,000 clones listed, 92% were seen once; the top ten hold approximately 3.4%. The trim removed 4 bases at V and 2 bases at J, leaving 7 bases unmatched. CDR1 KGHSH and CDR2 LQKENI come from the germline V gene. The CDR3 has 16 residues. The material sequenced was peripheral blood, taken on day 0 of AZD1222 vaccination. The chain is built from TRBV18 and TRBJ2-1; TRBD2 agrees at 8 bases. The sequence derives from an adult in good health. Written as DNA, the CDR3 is TGTGCCAGCTCACGAACCGGGGGGGGTACCTACAATGAGCAGTTCTTC. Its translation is CASSRTGGGTYNEQFF.